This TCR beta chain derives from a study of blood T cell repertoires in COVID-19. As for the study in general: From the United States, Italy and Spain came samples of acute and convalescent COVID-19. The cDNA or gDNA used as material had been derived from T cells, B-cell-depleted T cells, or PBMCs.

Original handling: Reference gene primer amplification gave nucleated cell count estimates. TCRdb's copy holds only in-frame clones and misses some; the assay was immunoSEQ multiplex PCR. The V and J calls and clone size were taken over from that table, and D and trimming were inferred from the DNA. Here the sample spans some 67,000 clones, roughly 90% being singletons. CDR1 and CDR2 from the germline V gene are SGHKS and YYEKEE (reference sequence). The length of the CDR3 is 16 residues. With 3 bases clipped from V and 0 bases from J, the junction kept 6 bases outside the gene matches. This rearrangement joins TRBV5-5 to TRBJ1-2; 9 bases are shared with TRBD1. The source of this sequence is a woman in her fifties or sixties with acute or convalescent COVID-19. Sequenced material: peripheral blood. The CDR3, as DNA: TGTGCCAGCAGCTGGGCGGACAGGGGCGCTAACTATGGCTACACCTTC. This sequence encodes CASSWADRGANYGYTF.